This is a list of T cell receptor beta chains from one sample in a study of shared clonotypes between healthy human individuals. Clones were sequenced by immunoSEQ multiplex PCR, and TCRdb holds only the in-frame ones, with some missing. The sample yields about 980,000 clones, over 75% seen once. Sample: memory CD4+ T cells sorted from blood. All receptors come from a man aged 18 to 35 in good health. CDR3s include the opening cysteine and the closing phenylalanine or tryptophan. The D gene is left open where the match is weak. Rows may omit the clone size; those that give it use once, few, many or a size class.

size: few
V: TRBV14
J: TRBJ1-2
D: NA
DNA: TGTGCCAGCAGCAATATATGGGGCTACACCTTC
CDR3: CASSNIWGYTF

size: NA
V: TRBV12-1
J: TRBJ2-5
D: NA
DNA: TGTGCCAGCAGCTTTGCTAGCGCCACAGAGACCCAGTACTTC
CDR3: CASSFASATETQYF

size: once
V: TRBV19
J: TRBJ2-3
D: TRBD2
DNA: TGTGCCAGTAGTACGACTAGCGGGGGGGTTTCGGATACGCAGTATTTT
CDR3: CASSTTSGGVSDTQYF

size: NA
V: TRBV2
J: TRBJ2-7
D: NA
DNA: TGTGCCAGCAGTCAGGACAGCTACGAGCAGTACTTC
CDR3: CASSQDSYEQYF

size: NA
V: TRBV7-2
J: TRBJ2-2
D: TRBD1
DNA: TGTGCCAGCAGCCTGGGGGACAGGGGAACCGGGGAGCTGTTTTTT
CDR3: CASSLGDRGTGELFF

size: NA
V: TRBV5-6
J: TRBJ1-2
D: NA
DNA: TGTGCCAGCAGCGTTCGGGACATTACTAACTATGGCTACACCTTC
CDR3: CASSVRDITNYGYTF

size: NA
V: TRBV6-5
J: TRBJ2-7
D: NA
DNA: TGTGCCAGCAGTTACTCGGGGTTCAAGGCCTACGAGCAGTACTTC
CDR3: CASSYSGFKAYEQYF

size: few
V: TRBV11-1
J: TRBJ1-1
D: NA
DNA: TGTGCCAGCATGAGGGCGGGAGCAATGAACACTGAAGCTTTCTTT
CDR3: CASMRAGAMNTEAFF

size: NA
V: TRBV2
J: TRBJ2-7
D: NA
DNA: TGTGCCAGCAGCCCCTTGGGGCAGGGGAATGTGCCGTACTTC
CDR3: CASSPLGQGNVPYF

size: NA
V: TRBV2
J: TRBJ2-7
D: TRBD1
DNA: TGTGCCATCGACAACCGGGACAGGGGTAAGTTTATGTACTTC
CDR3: CAIDNRDRGKFMYF

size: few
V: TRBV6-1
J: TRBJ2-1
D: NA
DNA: TGTGCCACCGACATCTACTACAATGAGCAGTTCTTC
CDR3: CATDIYYNEQFF

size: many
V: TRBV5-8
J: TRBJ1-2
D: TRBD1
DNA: TGTGCCAGCAGCTCCGGACAGGCCCCTAACTATGGCTACACCTTC
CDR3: CASSSGQAPNYGYTF

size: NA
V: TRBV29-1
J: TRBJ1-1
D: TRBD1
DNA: TGCAGCGTTGAGGCAGGGGGCACTGAAGCTTTCTTT
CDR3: CSVEAGGTEAFF

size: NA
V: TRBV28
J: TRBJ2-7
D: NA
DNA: TGTGCCAGCAGTCGCCGGGCCTTGTCCTACGAGCAGTACTTC
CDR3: CASSRRALSYEQYF

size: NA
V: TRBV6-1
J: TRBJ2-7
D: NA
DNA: TGTGCCAGCAGTGAAGGAGTTACAGGGAGTGTTCCCTACGAGCAGTACTTC
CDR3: CASSEGVTGSVPYEQYF

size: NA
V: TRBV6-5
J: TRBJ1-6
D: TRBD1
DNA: TGTGCCAGCAGAGCGACAGGGATGAATTCACCCCTCCACTTT
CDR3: CASRATGMNSPLHF

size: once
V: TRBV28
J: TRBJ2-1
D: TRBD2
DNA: TGTGCCAGCAGTTTCCCGACTAGCGGGGGGTCCAATGAGCAGTTCTTC
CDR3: CASSFPTSGGSNEQFF

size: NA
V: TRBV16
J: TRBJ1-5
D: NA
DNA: TGTGCCAGCAGAGTTTATAGCAATCAGCCCCAGCATTTT
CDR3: CASRVYSNQPQHF

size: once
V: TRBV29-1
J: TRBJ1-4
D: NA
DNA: TGCAGCGTTGAAGAGCCAGGGGCCGAAAAGCTGTTTTTT
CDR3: CSVEEPGAEKLFF

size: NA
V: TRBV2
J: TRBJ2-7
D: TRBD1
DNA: TGTGCCAGCAGTGGGACAGGGGGCGAGCAGTACTTC
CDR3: CASSGTGGEQYF